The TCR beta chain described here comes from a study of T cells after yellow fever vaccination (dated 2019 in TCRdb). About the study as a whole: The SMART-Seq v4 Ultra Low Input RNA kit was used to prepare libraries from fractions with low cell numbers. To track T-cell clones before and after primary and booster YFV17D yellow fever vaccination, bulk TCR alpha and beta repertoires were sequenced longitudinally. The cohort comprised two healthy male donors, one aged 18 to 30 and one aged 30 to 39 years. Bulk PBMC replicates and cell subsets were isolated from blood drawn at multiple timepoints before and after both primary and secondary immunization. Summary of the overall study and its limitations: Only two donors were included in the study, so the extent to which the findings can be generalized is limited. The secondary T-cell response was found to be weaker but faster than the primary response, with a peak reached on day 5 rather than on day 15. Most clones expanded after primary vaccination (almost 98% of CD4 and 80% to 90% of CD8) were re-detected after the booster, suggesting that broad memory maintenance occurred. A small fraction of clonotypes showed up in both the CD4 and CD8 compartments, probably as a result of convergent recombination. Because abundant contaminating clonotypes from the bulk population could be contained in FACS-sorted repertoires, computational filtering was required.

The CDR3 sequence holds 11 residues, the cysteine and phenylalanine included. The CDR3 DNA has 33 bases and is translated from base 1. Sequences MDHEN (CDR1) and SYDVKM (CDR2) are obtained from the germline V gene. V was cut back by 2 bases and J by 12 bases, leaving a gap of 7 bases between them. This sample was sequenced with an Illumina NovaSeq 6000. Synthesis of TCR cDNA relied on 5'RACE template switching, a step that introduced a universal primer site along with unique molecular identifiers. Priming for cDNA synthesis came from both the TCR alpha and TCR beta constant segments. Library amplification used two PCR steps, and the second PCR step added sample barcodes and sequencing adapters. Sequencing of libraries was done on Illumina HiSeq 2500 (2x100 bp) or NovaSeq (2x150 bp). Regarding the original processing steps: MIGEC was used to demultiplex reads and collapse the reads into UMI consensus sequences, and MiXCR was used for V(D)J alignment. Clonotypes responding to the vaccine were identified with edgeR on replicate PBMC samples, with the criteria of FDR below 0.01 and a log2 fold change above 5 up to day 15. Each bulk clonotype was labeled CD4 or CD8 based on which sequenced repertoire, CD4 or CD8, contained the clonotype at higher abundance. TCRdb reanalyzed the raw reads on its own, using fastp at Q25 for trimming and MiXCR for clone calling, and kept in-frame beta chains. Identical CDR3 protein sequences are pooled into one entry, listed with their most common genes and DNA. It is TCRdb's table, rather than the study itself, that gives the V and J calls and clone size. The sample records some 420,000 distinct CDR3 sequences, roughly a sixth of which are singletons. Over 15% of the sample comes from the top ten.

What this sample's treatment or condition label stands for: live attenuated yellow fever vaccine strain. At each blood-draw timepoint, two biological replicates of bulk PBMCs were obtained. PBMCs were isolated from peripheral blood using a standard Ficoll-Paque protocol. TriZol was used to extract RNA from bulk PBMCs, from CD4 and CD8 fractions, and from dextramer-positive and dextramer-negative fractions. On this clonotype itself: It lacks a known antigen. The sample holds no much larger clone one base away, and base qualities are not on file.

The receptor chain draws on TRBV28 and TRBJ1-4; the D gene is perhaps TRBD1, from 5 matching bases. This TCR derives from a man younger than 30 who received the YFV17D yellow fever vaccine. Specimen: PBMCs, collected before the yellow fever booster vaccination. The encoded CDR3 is CASSLSRELFF. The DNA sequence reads TGTGCCAGCAGTTTAAGCAGGGAACTGTTTTTT.